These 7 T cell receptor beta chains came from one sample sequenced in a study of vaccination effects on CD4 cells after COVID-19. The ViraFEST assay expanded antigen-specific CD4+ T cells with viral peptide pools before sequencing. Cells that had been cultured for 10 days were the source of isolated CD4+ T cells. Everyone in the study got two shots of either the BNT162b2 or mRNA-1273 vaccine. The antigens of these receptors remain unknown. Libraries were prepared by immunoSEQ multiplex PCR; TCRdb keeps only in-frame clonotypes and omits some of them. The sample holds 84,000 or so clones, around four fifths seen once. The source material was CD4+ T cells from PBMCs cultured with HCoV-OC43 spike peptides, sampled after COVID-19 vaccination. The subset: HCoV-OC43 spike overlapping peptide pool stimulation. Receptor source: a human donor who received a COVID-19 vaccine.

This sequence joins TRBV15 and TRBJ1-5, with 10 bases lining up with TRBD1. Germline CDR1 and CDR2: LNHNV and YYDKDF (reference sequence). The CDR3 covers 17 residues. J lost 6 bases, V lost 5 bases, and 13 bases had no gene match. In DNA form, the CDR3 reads TGTGCCACCAGCCGTTGGGACAGGGGCCTCTTGGGTCAGCCCCAGCATTTT. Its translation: CATSRWDRGLLGQPQHF.

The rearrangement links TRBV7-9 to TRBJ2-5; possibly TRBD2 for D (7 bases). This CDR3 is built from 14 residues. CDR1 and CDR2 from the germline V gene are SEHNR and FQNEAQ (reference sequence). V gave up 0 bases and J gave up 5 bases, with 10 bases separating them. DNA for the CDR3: TGTGCCAGCAGCTTAGCGGGGGGGCTTGAGACCCAGTACTTC. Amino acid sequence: CASSLAGGLETQYF.

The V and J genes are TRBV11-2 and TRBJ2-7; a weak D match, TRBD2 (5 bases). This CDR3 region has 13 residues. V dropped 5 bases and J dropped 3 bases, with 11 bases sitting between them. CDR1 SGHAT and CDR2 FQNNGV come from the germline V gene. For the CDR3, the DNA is TGTGCCAGCAGCACCGGGGTCTACTACGAGCAGTACGTC. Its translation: CASSTGVYYEQYV.

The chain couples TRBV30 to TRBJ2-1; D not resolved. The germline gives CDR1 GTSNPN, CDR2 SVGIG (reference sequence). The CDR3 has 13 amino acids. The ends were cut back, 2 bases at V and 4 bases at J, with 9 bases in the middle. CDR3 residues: CAWSRSSYNEQFF. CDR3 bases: TGTGCCTGGAGTAGGTCATCTTACAATGAGCAGTTCTTC.

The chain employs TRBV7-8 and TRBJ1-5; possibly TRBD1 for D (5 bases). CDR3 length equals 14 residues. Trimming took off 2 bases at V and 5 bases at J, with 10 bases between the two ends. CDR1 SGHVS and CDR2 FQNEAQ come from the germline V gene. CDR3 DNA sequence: TGTGCCAGCAGCTTAAATCTGGGGGATCAGCCCCAGCATTTT. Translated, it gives CASSLNLGDQPQHF.

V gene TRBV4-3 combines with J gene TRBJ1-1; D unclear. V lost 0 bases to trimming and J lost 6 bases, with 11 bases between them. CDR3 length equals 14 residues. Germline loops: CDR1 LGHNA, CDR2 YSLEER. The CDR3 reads CASSQDARAAEAFF. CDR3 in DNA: TGCGCCAGCAGCCAAGATGCAAGGGCAGCTGAAGCTTTCTTT.

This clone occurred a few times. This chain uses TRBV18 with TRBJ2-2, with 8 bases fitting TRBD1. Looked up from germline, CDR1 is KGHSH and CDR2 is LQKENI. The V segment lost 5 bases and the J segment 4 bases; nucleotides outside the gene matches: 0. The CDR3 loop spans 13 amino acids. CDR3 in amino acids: CASSDRGTGELFF. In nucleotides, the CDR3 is TGTGCCAGCTCAGACAGGGGCACCGGGGAGCTGTTTTTT. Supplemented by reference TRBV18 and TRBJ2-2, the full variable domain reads NAGVMQNPRHLVRRRGQEARLRCSPMKGHSHVYWYRQLPEEGLKFMVYLQKENIIDESGMPKERFSAEFPKEGPSILRIQQVVRGDSAAYFCASSDRGTGELFFGEGSRLTVL.